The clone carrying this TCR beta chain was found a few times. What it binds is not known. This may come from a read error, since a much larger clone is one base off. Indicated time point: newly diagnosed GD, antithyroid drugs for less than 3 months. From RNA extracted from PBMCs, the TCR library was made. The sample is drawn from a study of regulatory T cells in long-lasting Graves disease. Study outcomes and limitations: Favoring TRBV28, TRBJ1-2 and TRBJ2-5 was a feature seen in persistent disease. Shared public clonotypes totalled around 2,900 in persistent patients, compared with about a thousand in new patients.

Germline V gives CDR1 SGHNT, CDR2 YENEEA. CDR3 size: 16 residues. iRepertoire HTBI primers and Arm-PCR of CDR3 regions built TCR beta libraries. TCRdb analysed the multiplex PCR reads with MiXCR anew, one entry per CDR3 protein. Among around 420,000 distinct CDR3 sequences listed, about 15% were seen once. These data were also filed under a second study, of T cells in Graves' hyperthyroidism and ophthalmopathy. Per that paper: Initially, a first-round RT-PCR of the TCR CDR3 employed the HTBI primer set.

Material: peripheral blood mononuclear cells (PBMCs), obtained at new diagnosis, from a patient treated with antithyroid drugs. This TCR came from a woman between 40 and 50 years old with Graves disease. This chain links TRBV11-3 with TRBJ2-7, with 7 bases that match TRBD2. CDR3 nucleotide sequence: TGTGCCAGCAGCTCACCCTCTGCGCGGCGGGAGAATGAGCAGTGCTTC. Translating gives CASSSPSARRENEQCF.